One and the same sample provided the 19 T cell receptor beta chains below, sequenced in a study of somatic mutations in cytotoxic T cells in rheumatoid arthritis. Sequencing used immunoSEQ multiplex PCR; TCRdb keeps in-frame clones, though not all of them. The sample includes under 15,000 clones, less than 80% of them seen just once. The sequenced sample was CD8+ T cells sorted from blood. The receptors come from a man in his sixties or seventies in good health.

This clone was detected only once. The chain links TRBV7-9 to TRBJ2-7; 7 nucleotides align to TRBD1. In germline, CDR1 is SEHNR, CDR2 FQNEAQ (reference sequence). The CDR3 sequence is 14 residues long. J lost 1 base, V lost 4 bases, and 4 bases had no gene match. CDR3 coding DNA: TGTGCCAGCAGCTCCCGGGACAGATCCTACGAGCAGTACTTC. This translates into CASSSRDRSYEQYF.

CDR3 bases: TGTGCCAGCAGCTCGGACGCCTGGGACTCTATCTATAATTCACCCCTCCACTTT. Translating it yields CASSSDAWDSIYNSPLHF. V and J are TRBV7-2 and TRBJ1-6; weak D call: TRBD1 (5 bases). The CDR3 runs 18 residues. V shed 4 bases and J shed 3 bases, with 19 bases lying between them. From germline, CDR1 is SGHTA and CDR2 FQGNSA.

This sequence joins TRBV19 and TRBJ2-7; no clear D. CDR1 is LNHDA and CDR2 is SQIVND in the germline V gene (reference sequence). The CDR3 has 13 amino acids. V lost 5 bases to trimming and J lost 6 bases, with 14 bases between them. The CDR3: CASSPEDGTEQYF. CDR3 DNA: TGTGCCAGTAGTCCCGAAGACGGAACCGAGCAGTACTTC.

In its sample, this clone was seen a few times. V usage is TRBV6-4 and J usage is TRBJ2-2; 10 bases align to TRBD2. Germline V gene data show CDR1 as MRHNA and CDR2 as SNTAGT. The CDR3 has 16 residues. Germline trimming cut 0 bases from V and 3 bases from J; bases unmatched to any gene: 1. The CDR3 loop reads CASSDSGTSDTGELFF. CDR3 bases: TGTGCCAGCAGTGACTCAGGGACTAGCGACACCGGGGAGCTGTTTTTT.

This chain joins TRBV7-8 and TRBJ1-1; a possible D gene is TRBD1 (6 bases). Trimming shortened V by 5 bases and J by 4 bases, and 20 bases separated the two germline ends. The CDR3 sequence is 16 residues long. From germline, CDR1 is SGHVS and CDR2 FQNEAQ. CDR3 sequence reads: CASSPEAGAGGTEAFF. The CDR3 region has the DNA TGTGCCAGCAGCCCCGAGGCAGGGGCTGGGGGCACTGAAGCTTTCTTT.

The chain links TRBV5-1 to TRBJ2-3, with 9 nucleotides matching TRBD2. Per germline, CDR1 SGHRS and CDR2 YFSETQ. The J segment lost 5 bases and the V segment lost 0 bases, leaving 7 bases of the junction unmatched. The CDR3 covers 16 residues. CDR3 coding DNA: TGCGCCAGCAGCTTGGAGGCGGGAGGGCCGGGAGATACGCAGTATTTT. Protein product: CASSLEAGGPGDTQYF.

This clone was seen more than once but under ten times. The chain recombines TRBV9 with TRBJ1-2; D is unclear. Per germline, CDR1 SGDLS and CDR2 YYNGEE. V lost 7 bases and J lost 4, with 14 bases in between. This CDR3 spans 13 amino acids. The CDR3 reads CASGRHGPYGYTF. CDR3 bases: TGTGCCAGCGGAAGGCACGGCCCCTATGGCTACACCTTC.

This clone was seen more than once but under ten times. The V and J genes are TRBV28 and TRBJ1-1; D call uncertain. CDR1 MDHEN and CDR2 SYDVKM come from the germline V gene. V lost 6 bases and J lost 11, with 16 bases in between. This CDR3 contains 12 residues. In nucleotides, the CDR3 is TGTGCCAGCAGAGATGACCACAACGTTGCTTTCTTT. Its translation is CASRDDHNVAFF.

The rearrangement uses TRBV27 and TRBJ2-7; 10 nucleotides agree with TRBD1. The germline V gene has CDR1 MNHEY and CDR2 SMNVEV (reference sequence). After removal of 5 bases from V and 4 bases from J, the junction contained 8 bases not matched to a gene. CDR3 length: 15 residues. The CDR3: CASSPAGQGLYEQYF. The CDR3 region has the DNA TGTGCCAGCAGTCCCGCGGGACAGGGGCTTTACGAGCAGTACTTC.

By share, this clone ranks as large. This rearrangement joins TRBV5-1 to TRBJ2-7; D uncertain. The CDR3 spans 15 residues. Trimming removed 0 bases from V and 1 base from J, with 11 bases in between. Germline assignment: CDR1 SGHRS and CDR2 YFSETQ. In DNA form, the CDR3 reads TGCGCCAGCAGCTTGGTACCTGGTGTGTCCTACGAGCAGTACTTC. Amino acids: CASSLVPGVSYEQYF. The full variable domain, completed using reference TRBV5-1 and TRBJ2-7, is KAGVTQTPRYLIKTRGQQVTLSCSPISGHRSVSWYQQTPGQGLQFLFEYFSETQRNKGNFPGRFSGRQFSNSRSEMNVSTLELGDSALYLCASSLVPGVSYEQYFGPGTRLTVT.

Of note for this clone: An end of the junction differs from the germline gene, which may be a read error. The chain employs TRBV6-5 and TRBJ2-7; TRBD2 agrees at 7 bases. CDR3 length equals 12 residues. Germline assignment: CDR1 MNHEY and CDR2 SVGAGI. CDR3 region: CASSYLSGTPTF. The CDR3, as DNA: TGTGCCAGCAGTTACTTAAGCGGGACTCCTACTTTC.

This clone showed up just once. The chain joins TRBV7-8 to TRBJ2-1; D gene unclear. Per the germline V gene, CDR1 is SGHVS and CDR2 is FQNEAQ. Trimming took 5 bases from V and 2 from J, leaving 16 bases between them. The CDR3 contains 16 residues. CDR3 sequence (DNA): TGTGCCAGCAGCCCAGAGAGCCCCCCAACCTACAATGAGCAGTTCTTC. It translates to CASSPESPPTYNEQFF.

The chain joins TRBV7-8 to TRBJ2-7, with 13 bases aligning to TRBD2. From germline, CDR1 is SGHVS and CDR2 FQNEAQ. The CDR3 has 19 residues. With 0 bases clipped from V and 0 bases from J, the junction kept 8 bases outside the gene matches. CDR3 amino acids: CASSLASPGLAGNSYEQYF. CDR3 DNA sequence: TGTGCCAGCAGCTTAGCTTCACCGGGACTAGCGGGGAACTCCTACGAGCAGTACTTC.

J is TRBJ2-3 and V is TRBV7-8, with D possibly matching TRBD1 (6 bases). V shed 8 bases and J shed 0 bases, with 12 bases lying between them. The CDR3 runs 14 residues. The germline gives CDR1 SGHVS, CDR2 FQNEAQ. The CDR3, as DNA: TGTGCCAGCCGCTGGACAGAGAGCACAGATACGCAGTATTTT. Encoded protein: CASRWTESTDTQYF.

This clone was counted only a few times. This chain links TRBV29-1 with TRBJ1-1; D remains unclear. V lost 3 bases, J lost 5 bases, and 10 bases lay in between. Germline lookup yields CDR1 SQVTM and CDR2 ANQGSEA. The CDR3 extends over 12 amino acids. The CDR3 loop is CSVDPSGTEAFF. In DNA form, the CDR3 reads TGCAGCGTTGACCCCTCGGGGACTGAAGCTTTCTTT.

The chain carries TRBV27 and TRBJ2-7, with D possibly being TRBD1 (6 bases). The CDR3 runs to 14 residues. The germline CDR1 and CDR2 sequences are MNHEY and SMNVEV (reference sequence). The V end lost 4 bases, the J end lost 0 bases, and 10 bases lay between the germline ends. CDR3 sequence: CASSSLDSSYEQYF. CDR3 in DNA: TGTGCCAGCAGTTCACTGGACAGCTCCTACGAGCAGTACTTC.

The CDR3 DNA reads TGTGCCAGCACCCCAGGGCCCGCGTATCAGCCCCAGCATTTT. Encoded protein: CASTPGPAYQPQHF. V gene TRBV6-6 combines with J gene TRBJ1-5; D might be TRBD1 (5 bases). V lost 7 bases to trimming and J lost 5 bases, with 15 bases between them. In germline, CDR1 is MNHNY, CDR2 SVGAGI (reference sequence). The CDR3 extends over 14 amino acids.

The gene calls are TRBV4-3 and TRBJ2-5; D possibly corresponds to TRBD2 (6 bases). Trimming removed 0 bases at V and 5 bases at J, with 16 bases between. In germline, CDR1 is LGHNA, CDR2 YSLEER. The CDR3 is made up of 16 amino acids. The CDR3 DNA reads as TGCGCCAGCAGCCAAGACGCCAGGGCGGGAAGCGAGACCCAGTACTTC. Its protein is CASSQDARAGSETQYF.

The chain combines TRBV6-1 with TRBJ2-2; TRBD2 agrees at 13 bases. V lost 5 bases to trimming and J lost 6 bases; unmatched junction nucleotides: 3. The CDR3 is 15 amino acids. CDR1 MNHNS and CDR2 SASEGT come from the germline V gene. The CDR3 sequence: CASSKLAGGPGELFF. The CDR3, as DNA: TGTGCCAGCAGTAAACTAGCGGGGGGGCCCGGGGAGCTGTTTTTT.